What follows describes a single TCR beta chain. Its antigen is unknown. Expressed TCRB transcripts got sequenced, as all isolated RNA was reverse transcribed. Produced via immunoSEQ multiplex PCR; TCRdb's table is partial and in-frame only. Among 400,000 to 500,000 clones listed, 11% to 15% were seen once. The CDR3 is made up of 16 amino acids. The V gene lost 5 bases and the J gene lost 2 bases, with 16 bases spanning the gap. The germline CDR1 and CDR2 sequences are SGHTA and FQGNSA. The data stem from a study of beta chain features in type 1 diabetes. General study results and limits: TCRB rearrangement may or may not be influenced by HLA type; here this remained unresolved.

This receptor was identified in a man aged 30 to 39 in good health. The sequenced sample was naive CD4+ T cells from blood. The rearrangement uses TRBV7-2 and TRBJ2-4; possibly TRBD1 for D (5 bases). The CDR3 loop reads CASSSRLGVPKNIQYF. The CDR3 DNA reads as TGTGCCAGCAGCAGTCGTTTAGGGGTCCCCAAAAACATTCAGTACTTC.